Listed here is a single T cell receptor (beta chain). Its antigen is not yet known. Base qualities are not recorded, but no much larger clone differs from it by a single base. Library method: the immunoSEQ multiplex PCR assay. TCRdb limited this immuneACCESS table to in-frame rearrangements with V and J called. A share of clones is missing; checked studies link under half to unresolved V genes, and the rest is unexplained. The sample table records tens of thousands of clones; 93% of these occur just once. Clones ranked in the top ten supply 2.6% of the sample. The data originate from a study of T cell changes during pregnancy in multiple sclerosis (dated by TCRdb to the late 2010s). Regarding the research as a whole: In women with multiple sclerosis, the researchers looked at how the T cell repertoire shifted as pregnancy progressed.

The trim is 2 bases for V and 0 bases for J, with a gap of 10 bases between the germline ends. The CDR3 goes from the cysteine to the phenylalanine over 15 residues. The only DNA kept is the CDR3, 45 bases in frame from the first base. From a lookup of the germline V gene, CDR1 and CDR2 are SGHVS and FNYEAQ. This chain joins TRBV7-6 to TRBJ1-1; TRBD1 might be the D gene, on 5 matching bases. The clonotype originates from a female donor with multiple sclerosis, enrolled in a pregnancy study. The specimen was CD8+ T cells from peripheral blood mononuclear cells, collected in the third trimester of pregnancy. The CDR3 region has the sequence CASSLYQGMNTEAFF. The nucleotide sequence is TGTGCCAGCAGCTTATATCAGGGTATGAACACTGAAGCTTTCTTT.